This T cell receptor beta chain was documented in a study of T cells in Graves' hyperthyroidism and ophthalmopathy. It was considered stable Graves' hyperthyroidism when ophthalmopathy did not progress within 18 months. Patients aged 18 to 65 with hyperthyroidism were newly diagnosed, with duration under 2 months. Uncontrolled infection, other autoimmune disease, pregnancy or lactation barred patients from enrollment. This clonotype was recorded many times. Its target is not known. A read error may be the cause here, since a much bigger clone is one base away. Broader study findings: Median prediction lead before ophthalmopathy onset was about 6.5 months with the model.

Germline loops: CDR1 DFQATT, CDR2 SNEGSKA (reference sequence). V was shortened by 7 bases and J by 5 bases, with 8 bases between the two germline ends. CDR3 length equals 10 residues. Amplified TCR beta CDR3 regions came from RNA transcripts. When the TCR CDR3 underwent first-round RT-PCR, the HTBI primer set was used. TCRdb re-called the multiplex PCR reads through MiXCR, storing one row per CDR3 protein. The table lists 40,000 to 55,000 distinct CDR3 sequences, approximately 50% of them singletons. This chain links TRBV20-1 with TRBJ2-5; D is unresolved. Source material: peripheral blood or thyroid tissue (not recorded which). The clonotype comes from a woman between 50 and 59 years old with Graves' hyperthyroidism. In DNA form, the CDR3 reads TGCAGTGGGGCGCTTGAGACCCAGTACTTC. This encodes CSGALETQYF.